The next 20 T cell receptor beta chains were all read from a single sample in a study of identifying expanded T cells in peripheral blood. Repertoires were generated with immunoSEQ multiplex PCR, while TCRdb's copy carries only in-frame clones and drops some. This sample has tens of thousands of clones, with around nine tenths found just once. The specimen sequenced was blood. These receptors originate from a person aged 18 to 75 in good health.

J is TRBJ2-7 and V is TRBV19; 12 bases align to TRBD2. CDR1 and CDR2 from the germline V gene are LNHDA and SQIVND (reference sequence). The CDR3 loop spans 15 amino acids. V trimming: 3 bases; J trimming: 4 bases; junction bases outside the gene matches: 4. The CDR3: CASSITSGRKYEQYF. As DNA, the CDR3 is TGTGCCAGTAGTATTACTAGCGGGAGGAAATACGAGCAGTACTTC. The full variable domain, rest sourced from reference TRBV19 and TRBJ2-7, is DGGITQSPKYLFRKEGQNVTLSCEQNLNHDAMYWYRQDPGQGLRLIYYSQIVNDFQKGDIAEGYSVSREKKESFPLTVTSAQKNPTAFYLCASSITSGRKYEQYFGPGTRLTVT.

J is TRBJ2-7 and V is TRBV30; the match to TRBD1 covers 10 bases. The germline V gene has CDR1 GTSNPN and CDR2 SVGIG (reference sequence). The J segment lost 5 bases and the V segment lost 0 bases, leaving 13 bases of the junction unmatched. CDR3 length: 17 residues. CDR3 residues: CAWSVPEERDRGHEQYF. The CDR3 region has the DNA TGTGCCTGGAGTGTACCGGAGGAGCGGGACAGGGGCCACGAGCAGTACTTC.

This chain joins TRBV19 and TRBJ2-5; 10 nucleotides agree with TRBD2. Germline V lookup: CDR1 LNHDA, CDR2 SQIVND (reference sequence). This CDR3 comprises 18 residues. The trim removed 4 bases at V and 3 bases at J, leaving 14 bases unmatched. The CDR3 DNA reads TGTGCCAGTAGTACCTGGACTAGCGGATTATATCCCGAAGAGACCCAGTACTTC. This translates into CASSTWTSGLYPEETQYF.

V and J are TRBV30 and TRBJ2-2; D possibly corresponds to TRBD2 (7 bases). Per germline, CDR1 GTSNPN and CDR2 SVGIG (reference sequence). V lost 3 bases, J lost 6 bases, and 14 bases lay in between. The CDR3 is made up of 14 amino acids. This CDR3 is CAWSLRGRSGELFF. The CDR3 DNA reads TGTGCCTGGAGCCTGCGGGGGCGGTCCGGGGAGCTGTTTTTT. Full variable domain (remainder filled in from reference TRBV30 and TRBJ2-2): SQTIHQWPATLVQPVGSPLSLECTVEGTSNPNLYWYRQAAGRGLQLLFYSVGIGQISSEVPQNLSASRPQDRQFILSSKKLLLSDSGFYLCAWSLRGRSGELFFGEGSRLTVL.

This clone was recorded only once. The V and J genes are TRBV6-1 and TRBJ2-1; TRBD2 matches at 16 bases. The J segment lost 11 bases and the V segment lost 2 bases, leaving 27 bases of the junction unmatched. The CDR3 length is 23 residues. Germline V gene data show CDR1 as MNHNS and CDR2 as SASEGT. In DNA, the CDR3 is TGTGCCAGCAGTGAATCCATCCTGGGACAGACCTCCGACGGGACTAGCGGGAGGGGAAAGCAGTTCTTC. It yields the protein CASSESILGQTSDGTSGRGKQFF.

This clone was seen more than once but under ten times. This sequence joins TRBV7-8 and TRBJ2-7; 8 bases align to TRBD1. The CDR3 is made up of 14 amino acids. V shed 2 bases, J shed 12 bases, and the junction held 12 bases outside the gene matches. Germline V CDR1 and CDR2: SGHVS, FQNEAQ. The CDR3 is CASSLTGQGSYRYF. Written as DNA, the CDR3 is TGTGCCAGCAGCTTAACCGGACAGGGTTCTTATCGGTACTTC.

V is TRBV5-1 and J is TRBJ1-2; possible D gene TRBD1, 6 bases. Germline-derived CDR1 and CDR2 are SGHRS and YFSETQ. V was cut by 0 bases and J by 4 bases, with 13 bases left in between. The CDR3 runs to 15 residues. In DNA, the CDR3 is TGCGCCAGCAGCTTGGTGGGGGGCGCGGGCTATGGCTACACCTTC. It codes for CASSLVGGAGYGYTF.

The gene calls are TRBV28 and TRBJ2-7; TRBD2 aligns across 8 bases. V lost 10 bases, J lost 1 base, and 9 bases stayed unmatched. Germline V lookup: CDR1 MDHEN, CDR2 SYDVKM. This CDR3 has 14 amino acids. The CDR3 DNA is TGTGCCACCTACCTAGCGGGCGATTCCTACGAGCAGTACTTC. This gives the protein CATYLAGDSYEQYF.

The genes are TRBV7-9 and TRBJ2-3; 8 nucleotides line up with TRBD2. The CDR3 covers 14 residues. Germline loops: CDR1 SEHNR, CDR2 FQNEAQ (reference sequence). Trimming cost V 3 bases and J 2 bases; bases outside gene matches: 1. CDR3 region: CASSLTSDTDTQYF. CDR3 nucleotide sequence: TGTGCCAGCAGCTTGACTAGCGACACAGATACGCAGTATTTT.

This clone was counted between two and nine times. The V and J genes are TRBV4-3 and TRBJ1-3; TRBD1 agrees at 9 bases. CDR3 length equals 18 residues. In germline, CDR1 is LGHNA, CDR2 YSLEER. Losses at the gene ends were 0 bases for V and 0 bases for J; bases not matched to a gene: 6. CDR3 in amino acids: CASSQEGDRVPSGNTIYF. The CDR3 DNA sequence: TGCGCCAGCAGCCAAGAGGGGGACAGGGTGCCCTCTGGAAACACCATATATTTT.

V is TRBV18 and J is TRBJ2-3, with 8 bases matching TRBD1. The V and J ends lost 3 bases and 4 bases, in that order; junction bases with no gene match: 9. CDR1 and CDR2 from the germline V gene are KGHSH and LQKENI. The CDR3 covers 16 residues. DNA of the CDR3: TGTGCCAGCTCACCGACCCCTGGACAGGGCTCAGATACGCAGTATTTT. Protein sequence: CASSPTPGQGSDTQYF.

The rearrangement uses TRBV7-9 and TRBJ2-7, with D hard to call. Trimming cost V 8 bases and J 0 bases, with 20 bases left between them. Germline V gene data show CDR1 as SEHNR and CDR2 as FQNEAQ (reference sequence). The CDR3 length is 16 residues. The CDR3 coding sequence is TGTGCCAGCCAACCTGAACCCGGGTTAGGCTCCTACGAGCAGTACTTC. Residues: CASQPEPGLGSYEQYF.

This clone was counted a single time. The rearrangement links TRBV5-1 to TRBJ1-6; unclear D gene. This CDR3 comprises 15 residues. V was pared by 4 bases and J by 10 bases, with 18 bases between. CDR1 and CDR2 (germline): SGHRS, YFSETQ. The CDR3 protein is CASSPRPGPESPLHF. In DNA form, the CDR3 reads TGCGCCAGCAGCCCCCGACCGGGCCCGGAATCACCCCTCCACTTT.

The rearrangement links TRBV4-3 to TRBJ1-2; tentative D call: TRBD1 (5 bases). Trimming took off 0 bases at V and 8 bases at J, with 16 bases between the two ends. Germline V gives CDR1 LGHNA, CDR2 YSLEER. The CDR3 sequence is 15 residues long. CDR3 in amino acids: CASSQDPQGTRGYTF. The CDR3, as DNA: TGCGCCAGCAGCCAAGATCCCCAGGGTACGAGGGGCTACACCTTC.

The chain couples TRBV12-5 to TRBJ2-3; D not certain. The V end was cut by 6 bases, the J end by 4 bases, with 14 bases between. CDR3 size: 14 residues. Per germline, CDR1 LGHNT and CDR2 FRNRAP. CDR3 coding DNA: TGTGCTAGTGGGTCTTCCGGCCGCGCAGATACGCAGTATTTT. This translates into CASGSSGRADTQYF.

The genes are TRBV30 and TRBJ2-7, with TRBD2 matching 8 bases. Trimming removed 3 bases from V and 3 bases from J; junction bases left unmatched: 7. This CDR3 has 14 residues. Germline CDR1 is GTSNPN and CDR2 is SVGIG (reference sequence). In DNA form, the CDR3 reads TGTGCCTGGAGCCCGGGACTAGGGGACTACGAGCAGTACTTC. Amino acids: CAWSPGLGDYEQYF.

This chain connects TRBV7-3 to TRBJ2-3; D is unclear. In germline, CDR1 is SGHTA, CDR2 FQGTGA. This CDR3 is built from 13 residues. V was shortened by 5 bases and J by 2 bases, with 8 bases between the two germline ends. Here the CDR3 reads CASSQSPTDTQYF. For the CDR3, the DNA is TGTGCCAGCAGCCAATCACCCACAGATACGCAGTATTTT.

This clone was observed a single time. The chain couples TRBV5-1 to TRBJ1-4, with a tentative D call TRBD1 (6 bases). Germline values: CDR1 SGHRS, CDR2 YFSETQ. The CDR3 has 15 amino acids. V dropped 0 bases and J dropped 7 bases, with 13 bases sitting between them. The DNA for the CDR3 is TGCGCCAGCAGCTTGGAGGGGGAAATAGGTGAAAAACTGTTTTTT. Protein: CASSLEGEIGEKLFF.

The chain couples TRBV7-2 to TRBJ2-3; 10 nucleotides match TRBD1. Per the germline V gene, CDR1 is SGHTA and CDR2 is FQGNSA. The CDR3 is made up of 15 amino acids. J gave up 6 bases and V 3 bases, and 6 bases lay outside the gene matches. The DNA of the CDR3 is TGTGCCAGCAGCTTTTCGGGACAGGGGAGGGATACGCAGTATTTT. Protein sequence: CASSFSGQGRDTQYF.

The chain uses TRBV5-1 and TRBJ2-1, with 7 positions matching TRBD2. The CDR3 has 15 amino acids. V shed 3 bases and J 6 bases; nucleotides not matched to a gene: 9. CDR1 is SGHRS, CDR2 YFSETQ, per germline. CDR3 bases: TGCGCCAGCAGCTCCTGGGCGGGAGAGGTCAATGAGCAGTTCTTC. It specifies CASSSWAGEVNEQFF.